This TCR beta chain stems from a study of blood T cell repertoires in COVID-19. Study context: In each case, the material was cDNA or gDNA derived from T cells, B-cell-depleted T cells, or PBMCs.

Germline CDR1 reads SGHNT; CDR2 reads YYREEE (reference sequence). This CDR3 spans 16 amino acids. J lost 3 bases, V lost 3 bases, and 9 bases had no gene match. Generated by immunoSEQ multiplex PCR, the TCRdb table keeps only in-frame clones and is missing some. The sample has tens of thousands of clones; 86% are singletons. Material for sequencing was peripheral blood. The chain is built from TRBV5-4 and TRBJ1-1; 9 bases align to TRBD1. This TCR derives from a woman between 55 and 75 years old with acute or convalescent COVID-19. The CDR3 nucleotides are TGTGCCAGCAGCTCGCCGACAGGGGGAGGGGACACTGAAGCTTTCTTT. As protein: CASSSPTGGGDTEAFF. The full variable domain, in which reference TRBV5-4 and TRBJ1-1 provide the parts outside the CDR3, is ETGVTQSPTHLIKTRGQQVTLRCSSQSGHNTVSWYQQALGQGPQFIFQYYREEENGRGNFPPRFSGLQFPNYSSELNVNALELDDSALYLCASSSPTGGGDTEAFFGQGTRLTVV.